The rows below give T cell receptor beta chains drawn from one sample of a study of PD-L1 blockade in urothelial cancer. The data were produced by immunoSEQ multiplex PCR, yet TCRdb's version contains in-frame clones alone and is incomplete. Of fewer than 25,000 clones listed, approximately 82% are singletons. Sequenced material: PBMCs, taken around atezolizumab (anti-PD-L1) treatment. The receptor source for this set is a man in his forties or fifties with urothelial cancer. Both conserved end residues are part of each CDR3. The D gene is left open where the match is weak.

j_call v_call d_call cdr3_length cdr3_nt cdr3_aa
TRBJ2-7 TRBV27 . 16 TGTGCCAGCAGTCGGACTGGCGGGAAGGGGACCTACGAGCAGTACTTC CASSRTGGKGTYEQYF
TRBJ2-3 TRBV5-1 . 16 TGCGCCAGCAGCTTGGCTAGCGTTTCTAGCACAGATACGCAGTATTTT CASSLASVSSTDTQYF
TRBJ2-7 TRBV18 TRBD1 15 TGTGCCAGCTCACTTAAAGCCGGGACAGTCTACGAGCAGTACTTC CASSLKAGTVYEQYF
TRBJ1-4 TRBV5-1 TRBD1 15 TGCGCCAGCAGCCCAAGACAGGGCCCCAATGAAAAACTGTTTTTT CASSPRQGPNEKLFF
TRBJ2-1 TRBV4-1 TRBD2 15 TGCGCCAGCAGCCAAACTAGCGGGAGTTACAATGAGCAGTTCTTC CASSQTSGSYNEQFF
TRBJ1-2 TRBV9 . 14 TGTGCCAGCAGCGTAGATGATCCGGGATATGGCTACACCTTC CASSVDDPGYGYTF
TRBJ2-5 TRBV7-2 TRBD2 14 TGTGCCAGCAGCATTAGCGGGATCGCTGAGACCCAGTACTTC CASSISGIAETQYF
TRBJ2-3 TRBV7-8 TRBD1 16 TGTGCCAGCAGTTCCAGAGACAGGGGGCGGACAGATACGCAGTATTTT CASSSRDRGRTDTQYF
TRBJ2-1 TRBV5-5 TRBD2 14 TGTGCCAGCAGCTTGCTAGCGGGAGTCACTGAGCAGTTCTTC CASSLLAGVTEQFF
TRBJ1-2 TRBV6-1 . 11 TGTGCCAGCAGTGAAGGGTACACGTTAAAATTC CASSEGYTLKF
TRBJ2-3 TRBV11-3 . 13 TGTGCCAGCAGCTTGGCAACGGGGGATACGCAGTATTTT CASSLATGDTQYF
TRBJ1-2 TRBV4-1 TRBD1 14 TGCGCCAGCAGCCCTCGACAGGGCGGCTATGGCTACACCTTC CASSPRQGGYGYTF